The clone carrying this T cell receptor (beta chain) was observed at least ten times. This sample was taken from a study of blood T cell repertoires in COVID-19. Measured with immunoSEQ multiplex PCR; TCRdb has only the in-frame clones, and not every one. The sample lists around 230,000 clones; approximately 88% were seen once. The germline gives CDR1 LNHDA, CDR2 SQIVND (reference sequence). CDR3 size: 13 residues. V lost 9 bases, J lost 4 bases, and 4 bases stayed unmatched. This TCR derives from a woman aged 35 to 49 with acute COVID-19. The sequencing sample was made of PBMCs or T cells enriched from blood (not recorded which). The chain links TRBV19 to TRBJ1-5; 9 bases agree with TRBD1. The CDR3 DNA sequence: TGTGCCAGCCGGGACAGGGTTAATCAGCCCCAGCATTTT. This encodes CASRDRVNQPQHF.